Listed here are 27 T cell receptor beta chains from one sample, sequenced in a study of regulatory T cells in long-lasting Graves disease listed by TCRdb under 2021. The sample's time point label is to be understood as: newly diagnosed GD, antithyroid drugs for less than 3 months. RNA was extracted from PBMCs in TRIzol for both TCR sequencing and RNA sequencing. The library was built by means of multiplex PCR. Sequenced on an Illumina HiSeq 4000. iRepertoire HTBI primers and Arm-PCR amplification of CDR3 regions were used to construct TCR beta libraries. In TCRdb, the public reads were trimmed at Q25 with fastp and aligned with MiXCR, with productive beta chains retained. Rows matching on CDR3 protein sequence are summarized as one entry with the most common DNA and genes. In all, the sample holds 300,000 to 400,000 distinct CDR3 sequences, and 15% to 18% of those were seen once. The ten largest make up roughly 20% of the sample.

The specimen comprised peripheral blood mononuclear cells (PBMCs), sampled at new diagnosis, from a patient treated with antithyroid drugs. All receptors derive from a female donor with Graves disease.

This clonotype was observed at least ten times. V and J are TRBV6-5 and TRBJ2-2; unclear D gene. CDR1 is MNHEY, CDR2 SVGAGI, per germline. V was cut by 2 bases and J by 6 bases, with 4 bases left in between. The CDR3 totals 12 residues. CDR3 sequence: CASSYRAGELFF. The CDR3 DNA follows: TGTGCCAGCAGTTACCGGGCCGGGGAGCTGTTTTTT.

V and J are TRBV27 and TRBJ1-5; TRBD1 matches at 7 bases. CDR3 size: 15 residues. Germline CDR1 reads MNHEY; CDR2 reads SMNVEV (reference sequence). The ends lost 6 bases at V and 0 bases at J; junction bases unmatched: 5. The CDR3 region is CASRAGTDSNQPQHF. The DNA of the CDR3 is TGTGCCAGCAGAGCCGGGACAGATAGCAATCAGCCCCAGCATTTT.

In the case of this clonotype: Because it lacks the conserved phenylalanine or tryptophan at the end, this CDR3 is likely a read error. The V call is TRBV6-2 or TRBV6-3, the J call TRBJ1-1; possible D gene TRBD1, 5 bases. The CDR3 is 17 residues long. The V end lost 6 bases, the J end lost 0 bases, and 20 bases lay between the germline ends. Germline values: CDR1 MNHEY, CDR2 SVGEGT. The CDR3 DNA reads TGTGCCAGCAGGACCCGGGGCAGGGCATTAATGAACACTGAAGCTTTCCTT. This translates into CASRTRGRALMNTEAFL.

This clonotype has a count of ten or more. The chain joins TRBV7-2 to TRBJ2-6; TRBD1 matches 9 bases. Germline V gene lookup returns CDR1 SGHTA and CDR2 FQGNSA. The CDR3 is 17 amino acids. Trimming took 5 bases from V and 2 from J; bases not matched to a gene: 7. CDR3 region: CASSVTGGGAGANVLTF. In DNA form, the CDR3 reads TGTGCCAGCAGCGTTACAGGGGGCGGCGCTGGGGCCAACGTCCTGACTTTC.

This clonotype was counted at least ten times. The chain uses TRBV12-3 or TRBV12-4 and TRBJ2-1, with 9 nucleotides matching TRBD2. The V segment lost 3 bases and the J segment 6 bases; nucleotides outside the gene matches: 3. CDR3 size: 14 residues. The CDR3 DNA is TGTGCCAGCAGTTTGAGGCGGGGGGGCAATGAGCAGTTCTTC. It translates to CASSLRRGGNEQFF.

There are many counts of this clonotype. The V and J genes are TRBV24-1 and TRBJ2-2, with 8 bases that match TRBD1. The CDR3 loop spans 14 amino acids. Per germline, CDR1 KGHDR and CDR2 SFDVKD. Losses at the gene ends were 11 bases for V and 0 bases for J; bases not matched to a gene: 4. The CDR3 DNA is TGTGCCAGCGAGGGACAGGCGAACACCGGGGAGCTGTTTTTT. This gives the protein CASEGQANTGELFF.

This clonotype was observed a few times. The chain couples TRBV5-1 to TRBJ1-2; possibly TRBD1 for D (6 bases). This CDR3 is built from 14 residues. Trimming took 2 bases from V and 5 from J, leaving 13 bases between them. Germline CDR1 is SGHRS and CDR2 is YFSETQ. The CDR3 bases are TGCGCCAGCAGCTTTCCAGGGGTATTATATGGCTACACCTTC. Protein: CASSFPGVLYGYTF.

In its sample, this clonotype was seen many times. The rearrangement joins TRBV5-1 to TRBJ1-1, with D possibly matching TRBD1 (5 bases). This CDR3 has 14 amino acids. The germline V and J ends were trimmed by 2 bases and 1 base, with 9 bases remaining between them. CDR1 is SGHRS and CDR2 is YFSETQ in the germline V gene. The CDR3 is CASSFRGPNTEAFF. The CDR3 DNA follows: TGCGCCAGCAGCTTTAGGGGCCCGAACACTGAAGCTTTCTTT.

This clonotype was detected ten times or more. This chain's CDR3 is CASSAGMEGNQPQHF. The CDR3 DNA reads as TGTGCCAGCAGTGCAGGGATGGAGGGCAATCAGCCCCAGCATTTT. This sequence joins TRBV2 and TRBJ1-5; perhaps TRBD1 as D (5 bases). Per the germline V gene, CDR1 is SNHLY and CDR2 is FYNNEI. This CDR3 spans 15 amino acids. V shed 4 bases and J shed 2 bases, with 12 bases lying between them.

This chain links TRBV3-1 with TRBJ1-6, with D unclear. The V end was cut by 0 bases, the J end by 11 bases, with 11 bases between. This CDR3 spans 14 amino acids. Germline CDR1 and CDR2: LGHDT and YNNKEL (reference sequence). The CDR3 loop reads CASSQDSHRAPLHF. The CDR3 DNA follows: TGTGCCAGCAGCCAAGATTCTCACAGAGCACCCCTCCACTTT.

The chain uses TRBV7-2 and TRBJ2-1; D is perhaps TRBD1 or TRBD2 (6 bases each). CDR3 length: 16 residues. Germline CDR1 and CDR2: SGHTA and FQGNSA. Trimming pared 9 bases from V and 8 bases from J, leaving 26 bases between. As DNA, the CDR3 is TGTGCCAGTAGTAGTAGGGGGTGGCTAGCGTTCGATGAGCAGTTCTTC. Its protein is CASSSRGWLAFDEQFF.

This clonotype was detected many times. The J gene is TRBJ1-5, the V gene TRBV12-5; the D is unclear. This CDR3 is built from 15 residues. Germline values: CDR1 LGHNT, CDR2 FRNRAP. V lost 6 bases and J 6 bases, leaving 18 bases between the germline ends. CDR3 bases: TGTGCTAGTGGCGTCACCAGTGACCGGTTTCAGCCCCAGCATTTT. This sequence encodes CASGVTSDRFQPQHF.

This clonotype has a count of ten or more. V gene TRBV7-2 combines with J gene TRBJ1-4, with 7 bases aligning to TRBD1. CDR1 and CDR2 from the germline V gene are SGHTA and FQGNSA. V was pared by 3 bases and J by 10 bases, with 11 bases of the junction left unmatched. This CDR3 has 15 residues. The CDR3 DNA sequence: TGTGCCAGCAGCTTCTCCACAGGGGCGCAGGGAAAACTGTTTTTT. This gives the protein CASSFSTGAQGKLFF.

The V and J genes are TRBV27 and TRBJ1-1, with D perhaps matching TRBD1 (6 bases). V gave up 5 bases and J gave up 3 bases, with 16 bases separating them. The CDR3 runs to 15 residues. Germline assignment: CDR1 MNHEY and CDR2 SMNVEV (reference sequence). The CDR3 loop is CASSALTGRHTEAFF. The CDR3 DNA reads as TGTGCCAGCAGTGCATTAACAGGGAGGCACACTGAAGCTTTCTTT.

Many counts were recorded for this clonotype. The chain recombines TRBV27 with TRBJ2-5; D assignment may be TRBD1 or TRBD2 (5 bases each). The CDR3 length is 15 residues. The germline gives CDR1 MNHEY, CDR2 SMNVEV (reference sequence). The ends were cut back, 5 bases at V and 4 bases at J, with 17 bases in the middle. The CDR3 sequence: CASSRLGTTSETQYF. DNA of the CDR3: TGTGCCAGCAGTCGTCTCGGGACGACTTCAGAGACCCAGTACTTC.

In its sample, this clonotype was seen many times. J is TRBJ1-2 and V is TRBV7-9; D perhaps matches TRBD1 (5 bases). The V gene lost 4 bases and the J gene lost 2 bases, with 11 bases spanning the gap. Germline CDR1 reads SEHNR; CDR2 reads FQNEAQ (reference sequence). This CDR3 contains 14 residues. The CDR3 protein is CASSSPTANYGYTF. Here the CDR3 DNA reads TGTGCCAGCAGCTCACCGACAGCAAACTATGGCTACACCTTC.

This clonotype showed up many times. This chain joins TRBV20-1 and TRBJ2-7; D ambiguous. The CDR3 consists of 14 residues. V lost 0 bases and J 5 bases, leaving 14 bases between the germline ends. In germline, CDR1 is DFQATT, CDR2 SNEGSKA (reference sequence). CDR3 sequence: CSAREPRVADEQYF. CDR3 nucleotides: TGCAGTGCTAGAGAGCCACGGGTTGCCGACGAGCAGTACTTC.

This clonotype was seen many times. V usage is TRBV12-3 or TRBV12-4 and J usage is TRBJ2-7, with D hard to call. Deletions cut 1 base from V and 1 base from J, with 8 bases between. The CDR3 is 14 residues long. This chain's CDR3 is CASSLVVRSYEQYF. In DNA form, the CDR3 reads TGTGCCAGCAGTTTAGTGGTCAGGTCCTACGAGCAGTACTTC.

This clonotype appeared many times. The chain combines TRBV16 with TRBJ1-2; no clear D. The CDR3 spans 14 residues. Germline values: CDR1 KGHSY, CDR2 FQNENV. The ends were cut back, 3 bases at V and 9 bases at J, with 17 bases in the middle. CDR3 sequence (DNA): TGTGCCAGCAGCCACACAAGTGGAACTTGGAGCTACACCTTC. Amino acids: CASSHTSGTWSYTF.

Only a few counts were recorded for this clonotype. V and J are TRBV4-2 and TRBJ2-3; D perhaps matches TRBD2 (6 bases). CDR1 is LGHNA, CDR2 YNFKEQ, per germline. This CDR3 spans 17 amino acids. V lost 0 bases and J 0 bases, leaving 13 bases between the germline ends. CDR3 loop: CASSQEASVISTDTQYF. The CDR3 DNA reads TGTGCCAGCAGCCAAGAGGCTAGCGTTATTAGCACAGATACGCAGTATTTT.

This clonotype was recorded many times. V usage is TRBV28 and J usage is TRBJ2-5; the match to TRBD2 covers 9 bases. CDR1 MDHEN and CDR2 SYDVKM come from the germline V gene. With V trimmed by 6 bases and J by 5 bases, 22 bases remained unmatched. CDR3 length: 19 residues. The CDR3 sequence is CASSPNMVGLAGSKETQYF. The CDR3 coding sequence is TGTGCCAGCAGCCCCAATATGGTGGGGCTAGCGGGAAGTAAGGAGACCCAGTACTTC.

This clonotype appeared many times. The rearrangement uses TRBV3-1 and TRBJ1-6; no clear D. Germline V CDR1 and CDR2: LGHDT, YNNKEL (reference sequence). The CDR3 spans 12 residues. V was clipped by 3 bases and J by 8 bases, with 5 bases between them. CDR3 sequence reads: CASSQADSPLHF. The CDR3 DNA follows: TGTGCCAGCAGCCAGGCCGATTCACCCCTCCACTTT.

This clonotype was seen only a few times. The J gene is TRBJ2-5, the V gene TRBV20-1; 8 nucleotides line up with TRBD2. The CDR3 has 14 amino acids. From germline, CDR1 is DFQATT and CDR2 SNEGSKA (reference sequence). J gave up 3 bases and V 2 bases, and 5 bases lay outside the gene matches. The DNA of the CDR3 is TGCAGTGCTAGACGGGGGGGGGGGGAAGAGACCCAGTACTTC. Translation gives CSARRGGGEETQYF.

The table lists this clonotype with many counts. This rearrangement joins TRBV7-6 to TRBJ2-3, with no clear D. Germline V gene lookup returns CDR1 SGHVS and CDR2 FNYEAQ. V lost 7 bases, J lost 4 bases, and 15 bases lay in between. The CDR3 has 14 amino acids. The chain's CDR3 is CASMPTTWADTQYF. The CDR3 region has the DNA TGTGCCAGCATGCCGACGACTTGGGCAGATACGCAGTATTTT.

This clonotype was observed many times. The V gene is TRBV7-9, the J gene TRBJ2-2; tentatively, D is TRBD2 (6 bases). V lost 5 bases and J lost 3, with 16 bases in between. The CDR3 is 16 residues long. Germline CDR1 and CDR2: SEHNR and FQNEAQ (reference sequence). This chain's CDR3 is CASSLTSGTHTGELFF. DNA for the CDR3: TGTGCCAGCAGCCTAACCTCAGGGACTCACACCGGGGAGCTGTTTTTT.

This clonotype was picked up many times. CDR3 protein: CASTLNQGGTEAFF. CDR3 sequence (DNA): TGTGCCAGCACCCTAAATCAGGGGGGCACTGAAGCTTTCTTT. This sequence joins TRBV27 and TRBJ1-1; TRBD1 aligns across 7 bases. Germline loops: CDR1 MNHEY, CDR2 SMNVEV (reference sequence). The CDR3 sequence is 14 residues long. The V gene end was trimmed by 7 bases and the J gene end by 4 bases; junction bases not matched to a gene: 9.

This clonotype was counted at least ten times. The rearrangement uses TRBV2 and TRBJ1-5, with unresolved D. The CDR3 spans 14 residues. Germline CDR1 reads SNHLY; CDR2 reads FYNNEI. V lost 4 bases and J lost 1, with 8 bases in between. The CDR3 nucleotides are TGTGCCAGCAGTGCGGCTGGAAGCAATCAGCCCCAGCATTTT. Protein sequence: CASSAAGSNQPQHF.